Here is one T cell receptor (beta chain) with its context. This entry comes from a study of response to subunit inactivated influenza vaccine. Germline CDR1 is MNHEY and CDR2 is SVGEGT. The CDR3 covers 14 residues. Trimming took 6 bases from V and 4 from J; bases not matched to a gene: 7. TCRdb redid the calling of the RT-PCR reads with MiXCR, one entry per CDR3 protein. In the table there are just under 550,000 distinct CDR3 sequences, under 25% of which are singletons. Another study also made use of these data, one on T cells expressing NK-cell markers. From that paper: As the method of synthesis, 5'RACE template switching with UMIs yielded TCR beta cDNA.

The chain combines TRBV6-2 or TRBV6-3 with TRBJ1-1; 8 bases are a match to TRBD1. Here the sequenced sample was CD4+ T cells sorted from PBMCs, taken about 13 days after vaccination. The TCR comes from a middle-aged man who received an inactivated influenza vaccine. CDR3 sequence (DNA): TGTGCCAGCAGCGCAGGGGGCTGGGGCACTGAAGCTTTCTTT. Translating gives CASSAGGWGTEAFF.